The source of this T cell receptor beta chain is a study of shared clonotypes between healthy human individuals. About the research overall: Aged between 18 and 49, the donors were two women and three men.

In the case of this clone: The target antigen is unknown.

Sequencing was performed with immunoSEQ multiplex PCR; in TCRdb, only in-frame clones are kept and a portion is missing. The sample shows hundreds of thousands of clones, roughly nine tenths of them seen only once. CD45RO negativity and positive selection for CCR7 defined naive CD8 cells, a population that excluded terminally differentiated effector memory CD45RA+ cells. The V gene end was trimmed by 5 bases and the J gene end by 3 bases; junction bases not matched to a gene: 10. The CDR3 is made up of 15 amino acids. The V gene's germline CDR1 is LNHDA and CDR2 SQIVND (reference sequence). Study-level points and caveats: Memory subsets generally showed smaller estimated richness than naive subsets did.

Sequencing used naive CD8+ T cells sorted from blood. The source of this sequence is a man in his thirties or forties in good health. This rearrangement joins TRBV19 to TRBJ2-7; 7 positions match TRBD2. CDR3 nucleotides: TGTGCCAGTAGTGTCCTCCCGGGGGAGGGCTACGAGCAGTACTTC. Protein sequence: CASSVLPGEGYEQYF.